The T cell receptor beta chain under discussion was sequenced for a study of blood T cell repertoires in COVID-19. Study details: Samples representing acute and convalescent COVID-19 were sourced from the United States, Italy and Spain. Sources were T cells, B-cell-depleted T cells, or PBMCs; the material itself was cDNA or gDNA.

Study processing details: Amplification from reference gene primers served as the basis for estimated nucleated cell counts. Repertoires were generated with immunoSEQ multiplex PCR, while TCRdb's copy carries only in-frame clones and drops some. That table furnishes V, J and clone size, whereas the DNA furnished D and trimming. The sample has roughly 150,000 clones; more than 70% are singletons. The J segment lost 3 bases and the V segment lost 6 bases, leaving 10 bases of the junction unmatched. Germline assignment: CDR1 LNHDA and CDR2 SQIVND (reference sequence). This CDR3 has 15 residues. The chain is built from TRBV19 and TRBJ1-2, with 7 nucleotides matching TRBD1. Sequencing input: peripheral blood. The source of this sequence is a man between 50 and 59 years old who had recovered from COVID-19. The CDR3, as DNA: TGTGCCAGTAGATTCGACAGGGAACGAGACTATGGCTACACCTTC. Its translation is CASRFDRERDYGYTF.